This T cell receptor beta chain originates from a study of post-analysis software for immune sequencing data. Points from the study as a whole: Diversity measured as normalized Chao1 was significantly lower in multiple sclerosis patients than in controls. The study found TRBV5-6, TRBV5-1 and TRBV20-1 among a handful of TRBV segments more frequent in patients than controls.

Unique molecular identifiers had been added to the TCR beta cDNA libraries. One entry per CDR3 protein, called by TCRdb with MiXCR from the PCR reads. The sample carries approximately 150,000 distinct CDR3 sequences, about 32% recorded once. The V gene lost 4 bases and the J gene lost 5 bases, with 15 bases spanning the gap. The CDR3 loop spans 14 amino acids. In germline, CDR1 is KGHSY, CDR2 FQNENV. With regard to this clonotype: Its antigen is unknown.

The chain links TRBV16 to TRBJ2-7; D is undetermined. Sequencing used blood. This sequence originates from a girl aged 10 to 17 with multiple sclerosis. Written as DNA, the CDR3 is TGTGCCAGCAGCCTCGCGGCGTCCCCGGACGAGCAGTACTTC. Translation gives CASSLAASPDEQYF.